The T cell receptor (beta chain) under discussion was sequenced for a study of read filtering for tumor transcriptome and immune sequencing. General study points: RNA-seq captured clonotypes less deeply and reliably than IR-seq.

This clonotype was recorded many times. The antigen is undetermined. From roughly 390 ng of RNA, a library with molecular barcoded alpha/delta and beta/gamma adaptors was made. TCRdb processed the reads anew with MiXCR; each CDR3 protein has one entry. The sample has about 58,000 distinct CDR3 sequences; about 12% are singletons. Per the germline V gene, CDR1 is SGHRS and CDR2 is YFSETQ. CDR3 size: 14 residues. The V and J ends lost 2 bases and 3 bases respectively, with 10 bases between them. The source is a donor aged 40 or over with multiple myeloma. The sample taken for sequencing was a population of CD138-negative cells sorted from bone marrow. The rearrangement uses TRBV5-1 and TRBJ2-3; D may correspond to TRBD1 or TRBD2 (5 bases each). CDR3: CASSFGEGTDTQYF. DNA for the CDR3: TGCGCCAGCAGCTTTGGAGAGGGGACAGATACGCAGTATTTT.